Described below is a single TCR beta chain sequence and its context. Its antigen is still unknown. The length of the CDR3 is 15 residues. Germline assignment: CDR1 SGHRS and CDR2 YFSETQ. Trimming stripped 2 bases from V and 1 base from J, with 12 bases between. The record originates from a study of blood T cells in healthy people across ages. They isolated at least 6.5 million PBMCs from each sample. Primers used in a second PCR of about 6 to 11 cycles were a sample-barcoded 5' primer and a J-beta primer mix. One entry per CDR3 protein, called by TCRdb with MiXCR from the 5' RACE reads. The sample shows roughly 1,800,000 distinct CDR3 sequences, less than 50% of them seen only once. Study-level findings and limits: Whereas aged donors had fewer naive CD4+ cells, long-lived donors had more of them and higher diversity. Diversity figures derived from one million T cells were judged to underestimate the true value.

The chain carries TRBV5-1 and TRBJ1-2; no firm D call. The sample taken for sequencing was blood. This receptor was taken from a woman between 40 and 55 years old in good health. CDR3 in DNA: TGCGCCAGCAGCTTAACGAACGAGGATAACTATGGCTACACCTTC. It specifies CASSLTNEDNYGYTF.